What follows are 17 T cell receptor beta chains derived from one specimen sequenced in a study of T cell responses to AZD1222 COVID-19 vaccine. Clones were sequenced by immunoSEQ multiplex PCR, and TCRdb holds only the in-frame ones, with some missing. Seen here are about 150,000 clones, approximately 88% observed once, and the top ten hold about 14%. The source was peripheral blood, collected on day 0 of AZD1222 vaccination. The origin of the receptors is an adult in good health.

The V and J genes are TRBV5-1 and TRBJ1-5, with D possibly matching TRBD1 (5 bases). Trimming removed 4 bases at V and 4 bases at J, with 9 bases between. The CDR3 runs to 13 residues. Germline CDR1 reads SGHRS; CDR2 reads YFSETQ. CDR3 DNA sequence: TGCGCCAGCAGCGGGGGGGAAAATCAGCCCCAGCATTTT. This translates into CASSGGENQPQHF.

This clone has just one count. This chain connects TRBV12-3 or TRBV12-4 to TRBJ2-3, with D perhaps matching TRBD1 or TRBD2 (5 bases each). V lost 5 bases and J lost 4, with 10 bases in between. The CDR3 sequence is 13 residues long. CDR3 nucleotide sequence: TGTGCCAGCAGTGTCCGGGACCCAGATACGCAGTATTTT. It yields the protein CASSVRDPDTQYF.

The chain couples TRBV7-6 to TRBJ1-5; 9 nucleotides agree with TRBD1. The V gene end was trimmed by 5 bases and the J gene end by 9 bases; junction bases not matched to a gene: 11. CDR1 and CDR2 (germline): SGHVS, FNYEAQ. CDR3 length: 15 residues. CDR3 DNA sequence: TGTGCCAGCAGCCTAAGGTGGGGACAGGGATCGCCCCAGCATTTT. Translating it yields CASSLRWGQGSPQHF.

The CDR3, as DNA: TGTGCCAGCAGCTTATTGGACAGAGCTAACACTGAAGCTTTCTTT. It specifies CASSLLDRANTEAFF. The chain recombines TRBV7-8 with TRBJ1-1, with D possibly matching TRBD1 (6 bases). The CDR3 is 15 residues long. Germline CDR1 is SGHVS and CDR2 is FQNEAQ. Trimming stripped 2 bases from V and 2 bases from J, with 12 bases between.

The V call is TRBV7-2, the J call TRBJ2-5; possible D gene TRBD2, 6 bases. Germline V gene lookup returns CDR1 SGHTA and CDR2 FQGNSA. V lost 1 base and J 4 bases, leaving 16 bases between the germline ends. This CDR3 comprises 16 residues. As DNA, the CDR3 is TGTGCCAGCAGCTTAGTTTGGGGAGGCCTCGGAGAGACCCAGTACTTC. Encoded protein: CASSLVWGGLGETQYF. The full variable domain, completed using reference TRBV7-2 and TRBJ2-5, is GAGVSQSPSNKVTEKGKDVELRCDPISGHTALYWYRQSLGQGLEFLIYFQGNSAPDKSGLPSDRFSAERTGGSVSTLTIQRTQQEDSAVYLCASSLVWGGLGETQYFGPGTRLLVL.

The chain uses TRBV7-9 and TRBJ1-6; D is unresolved. V was shortened by 5 bases and J by 8 bases, with 7 bases between the two germline ends. CDR1 is SEHNR, CDR2 FQNEAQ, per germline (reference sequence). The CDR3 is 12 amino acids. The chain's CDR3 is CASSPPDSPLHF. The DNA of the CDR3 is TGTGCCAGCAGCCCCCCCGATTCACCCCTCCACTTT.

This chain joins TRBV9 and TRBJ2-2; 7 nucleotides align to TRBD2. V lost 0 bases and J lost 2; bases outside the gene matches: 1. Germline CDR1 is SGDLS and CDR2 is YYNGEE. The CDR3 has 15 amino acids. The CDR3 DNA reads TGTGCCAGCAGCGTAGCGGGGGGAAACACCGGGGAGCTGTTTTTT. It yields the protein CASSVAGGNTGELFF.

The chain links TRBV6-2 or TRBV6-3 to TRBJ1-2, with TRBD1 as a possible D gene (5 bases). The V gene's germline CDR1 is MNHEY and CDR2 SVGEGT. V dropped 4 bases and J dropped 8 bases, with 11 bases sitting between them. This CDR3 has 12 amino acids. CDR3 region: CASSFRGDGYTF. CDR3 DNA sequence: TGTGCCAGCAGTTTTCGAGGGGACGGCTACACCTTC.

This clone was observed once. The CDR3 DNA reads TGTGCCAGCAGCTTAGAGGACAGGGGCGGATACGAAAAACTGTTTTTT. The encoded protein is CASSLEDRGGYEKLFF. This rearrangement joins TRBV7-2 to TRBJ1-4; 9 positions agree with TRBD1. The J segment lost 8 bases and the V segment lost 1 base, leaving 8 bases of the junction unmatched. There are 16 residues in the CDR3. CDR1 and CDR2 from the germline V gene are SGHTA and FQGNSA.

The chain uses TRBV20-1 and TRBJ1-1; unclear D gene. V was clipped by 6 bases and J by 1 base, with 6 bases between them. CDR1 is DFQATT and CDR2 is SNEGSKA in the germline V gene (reference sequence). The CDR3 is 11 amino acids. CDR3 in amino acids: CSARKNTEAFF. CDR3 coding DNA: TGCAGTGCGAGAAAGAACACTGAAGCTTTCTTT.

The chain employs TRBV6-2 or TRBV6-3 and TRBJ1-6, with D uncertain. In germline, CDR1 is MNHEY, CDR2 SVGEGT. Between the trimmed V and J ends, which lost 1 base and 7 bases, there was a span of 8 bases. This CDR3 has 14 residues. Here the CDR3 reads CASSYLDANSPLHF. The CDR3 DNA reads as TGTGCCAGCAGTTACTTGGATGCCAATTCACCCCTCCACTTT.

This clone was counted between two and nine times. The chain has TRBV20-1 and TRBJ2-1; the match to TRBD2 covers 12 bases. This CDR3 contains 17 residues. Germline-derived CDR1 and CDR2 are DFQATT and SNEGSKA (reference sequence). After removal of 3 bases from V and 4 bases from J, the junction contained 10 bases not matched to a gene. The CDR3 DNA reads TGCAGTGCTAGTCCGGTTCTAGCGGGGGGGCGATACAATGAGCAGTTCTTC. Its translation is CSASPVLAGGRYNEQFF.

This clone showed up just once. The V call is TRBV7-2, the J call TRBJ2-3, with 13 nucleotides matching TRBD2. Per germline, CDR1 SGHTA and CDR2 FQGNSA. V shed 4 bases and J 1 base; nucleotides not matched to a gene: 5. The CDR3 is 17 residues long. The CDR3 bases are TGTGCCAGCAGCTCAACCGGGACTAGCGGGGGCACAGATACGCAGTATTTT. Residues: CASSSTGTSGGTDTQYF.

This clone was recorded a few times. This chain uses TRBV29-1 with TRBJ1-4; TRBD1 agrees at 9 bases. V gave up 0 bases and J gave up 8 bases; unmatched junction bases: 7. CDR3 length: 15 amino acids. Looked up from germline, CDR1 is SQVTM and CDR2 is ANQGSEA. The DNA of the CDR3 is TGCAGCGTTGAAGATCGAACAGGGGGCCGGGAAAAACTGTTTTTT. It codes for CSVEDRTGGREKLFF.

The rearrangement joins TRBV2 to TRBJ2-3; 8 nucleotides agree with TRBD1. CDR3 size: 14 residues. From germline, CDR1 is SNHLY and CDR2 FYNNEI. The V and J ends lost 3 bases and 4 bases, in that order; junction bases with no gene match: 3. DNA of the CDR3: TGTGCCAGCAGTGAGGACAGGGCCGCAGATACGCAGTATTTT. Protein product: CASSEDRAADTQYF.

The rearrangement links TRBV30 to TRBJ2-2; D may correspond to TRBD1 or TRBD2 (5 bases each). Germline CDR1 GTSNPN, CDR2 SVGIG (reference sequence). This CDR3 has 15 residues. Trimming shortened V by 1 base and J by 7 bases, and 16 bases separated the two germline ends. CDR3 loop: CAWSGDLARVGELFF. CDR3 in DNA: TGTGCCTGGAGTGGGGACCTCGCCCGGGTCGGGGAGCTGTTTTTT.

The chain employs TRBV19 and TRBJ1-2, with 9 bases identical to TRBD1. There are 15 residues in the CDR3. J gave up 6 bases and V 5 bases, and 10 bases lay outside the gene matches. Germline-derived CDR1 and CDR2 are LNHDA and SQIVND (reference sequence). The CDR3 here is CASSPADRGSHGYTF. CDR3 coding DNA: TGTGCCAGTAGTCCCGCGGACAGGGGCTCCCATGGCTACACCTTC.